This TCR beta chain comes out of a study of blood T cell repertoires in COVID-19. Overall study context: From the United States, Italy and Spain came samples of acute and convalescent COVID-19. The analysed material was cDNA or gDNA that came from T cells, B-cell-depleted T cells, or PBMCs.

Authors' analysis steps: From reference gene primer amplification, estimates of nucleated cell counts were derived. Generated by immunoSEQ multiplex PCR, the TCRdb table keeps only in-frame clones and is missing some. The DNA was the basis for D and trimming; V, J and clone size are from that table. The table lists about 310,000 clones, around 87% of them singletons, with 1% in the top ten. This clone was detected only a few times. Sample: peripheral blood. This TCR was recovered from a man aged 50 to 59 with active or convalescent COVID-19.

CDR3 loop: CASSLPGQGVGGYTF. CDR3 bases: TGTGCCAGCAGCTTACCGGGACAGGGGGTTGGCGGCTACACCTTC. The chain recombines TRBV5-4 with TRBJ1-2, with 11 bases identical to TRBD1. V was clipped by 2 bases and J by 8 bases; unmatched bases: 8. Looked up from germline, CDR1 is SGHNT and CDR2 is YYREEE (reference sequence). The CDR3 length is 15 residues.